This T cell receptor (beta chain) was observed in a study of blood T cell repertoires in COVID-19. Study information: Samples representing acute and convalescent COVID-19 were sourced from the United States, Italy and Spain. PBMCs, B-cell-depleted T cells, or T cells were the source of the cDNA or gDNA that made up the material.

This clone came up once. Germline-derived CDR1 and CDR2 are MDHEN and SYDVKM. Deletions cut 4 bases from V and 3 bases from J, with 10 bases between. This CDR3 spans 14 amino acids. Per the original data handling: Counts of nucleated cells, estimated from reference gene primer amplification, were obtained. TCRdb's copy holds only in-frame clones and misses some; the assay was immunoSEQ multiplex PCR. For V, J and clone size, that table is used; D and trimming come from the DNA. The sample lists fewer than 150,000 clones; around nine tenths were seen once. This TCR derives from a woman aged 40 to 49 with acute or convalescent COVID-19. Sequenced input: peripheral blood. The chain employs TRBV28 and TRBJ1-5, with D possibly TRBD1 on 5 matching bases. The CDR3 sequence is CASSSQQVNQPQHF. The CDR3 DNA sequence: TGTGCCAGCAGTTCCCAACAGGTCAATCAGCCCCAGCATTTT.